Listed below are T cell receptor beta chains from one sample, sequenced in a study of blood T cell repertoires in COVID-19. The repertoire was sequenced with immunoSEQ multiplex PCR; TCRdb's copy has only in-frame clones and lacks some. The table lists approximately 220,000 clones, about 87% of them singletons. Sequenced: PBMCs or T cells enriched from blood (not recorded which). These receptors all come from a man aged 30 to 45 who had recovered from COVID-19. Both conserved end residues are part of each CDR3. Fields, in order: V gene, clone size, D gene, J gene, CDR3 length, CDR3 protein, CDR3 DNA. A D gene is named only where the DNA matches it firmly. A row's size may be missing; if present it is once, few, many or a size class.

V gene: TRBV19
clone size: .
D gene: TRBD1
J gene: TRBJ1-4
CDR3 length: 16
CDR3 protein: CASSNWRQGRDEKLFF
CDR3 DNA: TGTGCCAGTAGTAACTGGAGACAGGGGCGCGATGAAAAACTGTTTTTT

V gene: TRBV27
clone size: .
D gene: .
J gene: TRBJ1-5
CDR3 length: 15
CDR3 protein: CASSLRQAGNQPQHF
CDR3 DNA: TGTGCCAGCAGTTTAAGACAGGCTGGCAATCAGCCCCAGCATTTT

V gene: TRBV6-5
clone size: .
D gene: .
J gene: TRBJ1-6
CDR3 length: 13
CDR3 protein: CASRRTSNSPLHF
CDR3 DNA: TGTGCCAGCAGGAGGACTTCAAATTCACCCCTCCACTTT

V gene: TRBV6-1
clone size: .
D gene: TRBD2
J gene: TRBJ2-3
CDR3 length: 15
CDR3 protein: CASSKPQRGTDTQYF
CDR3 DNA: TGTGCCAGCAGTAAACCTCAGCGGGGGACAGATACGCAGTATTTT

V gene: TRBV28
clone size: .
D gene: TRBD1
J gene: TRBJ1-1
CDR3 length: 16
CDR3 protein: CASSPGGDRVDTEAFF
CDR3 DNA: TGTGCCAGCAGTCCCGGGGGGGACAGGGTGGACACTGAAGCTTTCTTT

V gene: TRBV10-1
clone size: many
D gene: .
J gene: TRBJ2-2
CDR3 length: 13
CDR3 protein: CASSQQLTGELFF
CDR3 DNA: TGCGCCAGCAGTCAACAGCTCACCGGGGAGCTGTTTTTT

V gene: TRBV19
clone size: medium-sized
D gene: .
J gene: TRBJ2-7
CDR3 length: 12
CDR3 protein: CASSDRTYEQYF
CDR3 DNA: TGTGCCAGTAGTGACAGGACCTACGAGCAGTACTTC

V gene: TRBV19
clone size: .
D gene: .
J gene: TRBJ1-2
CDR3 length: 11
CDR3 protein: CASWDIYGYTF
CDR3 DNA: TGTGCCAGTTGGGACATTTATGGCTACACCTTC

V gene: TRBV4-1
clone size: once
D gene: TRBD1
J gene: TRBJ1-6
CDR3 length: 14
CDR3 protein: CASSQAGGGSPLHF
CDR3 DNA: TGCGCCAGCAGCCAAGCAGGGGGCGGTTCACCCCTCCACTTT

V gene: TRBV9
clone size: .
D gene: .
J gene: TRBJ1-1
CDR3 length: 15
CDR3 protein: CASSVVGTGSTEAFF
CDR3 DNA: TGTGCCAGCAGCGTAGTAGGGACTGGGAGCACTGAAGCTTTCTTT

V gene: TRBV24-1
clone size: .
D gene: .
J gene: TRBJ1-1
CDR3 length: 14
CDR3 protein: CATSDGGANTEAFF
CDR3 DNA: TGTGCCACCAGTGATGGGGGGGCGAACACTGAAGCTTTCTTT

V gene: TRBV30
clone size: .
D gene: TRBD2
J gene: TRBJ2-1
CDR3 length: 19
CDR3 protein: CAWSGTSGGPTSTYNEQFF
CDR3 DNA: TGTGCCTGGAGTGGGACTAGCGGGGGGCCTACCAGTACTTACAATGAGCAGTTCTTC

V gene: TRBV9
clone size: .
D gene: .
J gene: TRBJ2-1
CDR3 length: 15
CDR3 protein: CASSVAGVTYNEQFF
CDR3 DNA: TGTGCCAGCAGCGTAGCCGGGGTTACCTACAATGAGCAGTTCTTC

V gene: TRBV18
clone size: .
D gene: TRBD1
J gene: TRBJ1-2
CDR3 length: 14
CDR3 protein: CASSPPDRNYGYTF
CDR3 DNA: TGTGCCAGCTCACCACCGGACAGGAACTATGGCTACACCTTC

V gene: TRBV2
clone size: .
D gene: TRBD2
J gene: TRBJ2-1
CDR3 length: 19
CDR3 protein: CASSDPLGPSGRIRNEQFF
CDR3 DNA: TGTGCCAGCAGTGATCCCCTGGGGCCTAGCGGGAGAATCCGAAATGAGCAGTTCTTC

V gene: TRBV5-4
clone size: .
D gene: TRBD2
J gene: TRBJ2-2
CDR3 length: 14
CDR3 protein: CASSGLAGTGELFF
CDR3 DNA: TGTGCCAGCAGCGGACTAGCGGGCACCGGGGAGCTGTTTTTT

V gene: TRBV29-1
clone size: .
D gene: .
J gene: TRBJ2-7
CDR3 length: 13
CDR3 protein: CSVWMVERGEQYF
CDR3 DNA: TGCAGCGTATGGATGGTGGAACGCGGCGAGCAGTACTTC

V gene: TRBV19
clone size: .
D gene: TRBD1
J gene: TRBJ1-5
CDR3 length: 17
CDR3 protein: CASSMRFGDSSNQPQHF
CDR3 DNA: TGTGCCAGTAGTATGCGATTCGGGGACAGTAGCAATCAGCCCCAGCATTTT

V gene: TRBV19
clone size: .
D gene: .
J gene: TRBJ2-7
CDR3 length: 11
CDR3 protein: CASSIRDEQYF
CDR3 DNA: TGTGCCAGTAGTATTCGGGATGAGCAGTACTTC

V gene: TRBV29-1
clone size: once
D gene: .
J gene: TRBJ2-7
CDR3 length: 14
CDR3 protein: CSVEFGGETYEQYF
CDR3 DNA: TGCAGCGTTGAATTCGGGGGAGAAACCTACGAGCAGTACTTC

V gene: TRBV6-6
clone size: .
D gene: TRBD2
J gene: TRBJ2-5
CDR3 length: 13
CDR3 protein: CASSGASGETQYF
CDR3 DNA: TGTGCCAGCAGCGGTGCTAGCGGTGAGACCCAGTACTTC

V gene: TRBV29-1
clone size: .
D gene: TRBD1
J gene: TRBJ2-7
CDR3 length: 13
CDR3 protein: CSVDGQGAHEQYF
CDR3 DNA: TGCAGCGTTGACGGACAGGGGGCGCACGAGCAGTACTTC

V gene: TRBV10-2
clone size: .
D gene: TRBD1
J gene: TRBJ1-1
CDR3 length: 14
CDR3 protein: CASSDGTGNTEAFF
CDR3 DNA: TGCGCCAGCAGTGACGGGACAGGGAACACTGAAGCTTTCTTT

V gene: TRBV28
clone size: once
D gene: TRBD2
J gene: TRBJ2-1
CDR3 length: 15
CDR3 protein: CASNGGGRAYNEQFF
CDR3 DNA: TGTGCCAGTAATGGGGGCGGGAGGGCGTACAATGAGCAGTTCTTC

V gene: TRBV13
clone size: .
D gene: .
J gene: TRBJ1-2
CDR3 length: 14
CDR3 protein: CASSLWATNYGYTF
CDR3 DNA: TGTGCCAGCAGCTTATGGGCAACTAACTATGGCTACACCTTC

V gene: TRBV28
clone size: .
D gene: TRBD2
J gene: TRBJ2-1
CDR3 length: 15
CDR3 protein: CASTKQTSGSYEQFF
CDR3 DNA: TGTGCCAGCACCAAACAGACTAGCGGGAGTTATGAGCAGTTCTTC

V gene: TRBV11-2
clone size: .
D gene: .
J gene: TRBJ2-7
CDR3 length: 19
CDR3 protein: CASSLSVSGKRSDSYEQYF
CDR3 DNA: TGTGCCAGCAGCCTATCTGTCAGTGGAAAGAGGTCCGACTCCTACGAGCAGTACTTC

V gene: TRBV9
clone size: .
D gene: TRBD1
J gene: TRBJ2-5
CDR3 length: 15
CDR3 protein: CASSVAGTGKETQYF
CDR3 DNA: TGTGCCAGCAGCGTAGCAGGGACAGGGAAAGAGACCCAGTACTTC

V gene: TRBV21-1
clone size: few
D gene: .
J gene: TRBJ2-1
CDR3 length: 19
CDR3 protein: CASSKVVGGGLRSYNEQFF
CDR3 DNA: TGTGCCAGCAGCAAAGTAGTAGGCGGGGGACTCCGCTCCTACAATGAGCAGTTCTTC

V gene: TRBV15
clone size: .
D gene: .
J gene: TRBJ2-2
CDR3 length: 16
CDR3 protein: CATSRQGTSNTGELFF
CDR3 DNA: TGTGCCACCAGCAGACAGGGCACGTCGAACACCGGGGAGCTGTTTTTT

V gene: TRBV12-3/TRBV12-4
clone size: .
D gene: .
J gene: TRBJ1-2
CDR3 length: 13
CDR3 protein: CASSVARDYGYTF
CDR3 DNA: TGTGCCAGCAGTGTGGCCAGGGACTATGGCTACACCTTC

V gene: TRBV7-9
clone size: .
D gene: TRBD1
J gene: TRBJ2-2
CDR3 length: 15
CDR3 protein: CASRSKDRDTGELFF
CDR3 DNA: TGTGCCAGCAGATCTAAAGACAGGGATACCGGGGAGCTGTTTTTT

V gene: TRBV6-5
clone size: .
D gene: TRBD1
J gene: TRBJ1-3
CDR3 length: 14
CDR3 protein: CASSRQGTGNTIYF
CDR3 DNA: TGTGCCAGCAGTAGACAGGGTACTGGAAACACCATATATTTT

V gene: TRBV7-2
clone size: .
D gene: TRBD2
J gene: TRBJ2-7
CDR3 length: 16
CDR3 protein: CASRSAGRGNSYEQYF
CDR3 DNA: TGTGCCAGCAGATCCGCGGGGCGGGGGAACTCCTACGAGCAGTACTTC

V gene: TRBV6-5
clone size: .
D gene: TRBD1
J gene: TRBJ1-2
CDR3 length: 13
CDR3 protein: CASSPQGAGGYTF
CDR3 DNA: TGTGCCAGCAGTCCACAGGGGGCCGGTGGCTACACCTTC

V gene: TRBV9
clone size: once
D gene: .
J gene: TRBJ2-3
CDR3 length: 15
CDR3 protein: CASSGTGTSTDTQYF
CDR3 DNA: TGTGCCAGCAGTGGGACCGGGACTAGCACAGATACGCAGTATTTT

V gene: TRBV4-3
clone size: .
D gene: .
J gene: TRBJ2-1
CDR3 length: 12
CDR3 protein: CASSTHSHEQFF
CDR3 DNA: TGCGCCAGCAGCACTCATAGCCATGAGCAGTTCTTC

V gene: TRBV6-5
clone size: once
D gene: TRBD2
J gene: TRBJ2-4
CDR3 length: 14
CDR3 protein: CASSRGGAKNIQYF
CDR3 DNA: TGTGCCAGCAGTCGCGGGGGGGCCAAAAACATTCAGTACTTC

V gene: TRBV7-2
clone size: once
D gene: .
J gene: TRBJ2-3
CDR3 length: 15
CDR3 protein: CASSQRRAGTDTQYF
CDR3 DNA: TGTGCCAGCAGTCAACGGAGGGCGGGCACAGATACGCAGTATTTT

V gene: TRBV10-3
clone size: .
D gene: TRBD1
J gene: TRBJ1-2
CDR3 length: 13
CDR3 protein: CAISTGGEYGYTF
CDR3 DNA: TGTGCCATCAGTACAGGGGGAGAATATGGCTACACCTTC

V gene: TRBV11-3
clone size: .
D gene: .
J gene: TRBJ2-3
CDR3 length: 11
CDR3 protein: CASSLDNTQYF
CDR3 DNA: TGTGCCAGCAGCTTAGATAATACGCAGTATTTT

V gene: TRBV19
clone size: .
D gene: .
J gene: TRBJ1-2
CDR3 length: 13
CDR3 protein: CASREGTGYGYTF
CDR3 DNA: TGTGCCAGCCGAGAGGGGACTGGCTATGGCTACACCTTC

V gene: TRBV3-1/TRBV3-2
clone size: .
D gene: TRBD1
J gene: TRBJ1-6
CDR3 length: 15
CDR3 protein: CASSVPGTDNSPLHF
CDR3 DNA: TGTGCCAGCAGCGTGCCCGGGACAGATAATTCACCCCTCCACTTT

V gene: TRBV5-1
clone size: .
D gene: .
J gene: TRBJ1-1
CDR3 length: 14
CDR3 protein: CASSLGGRVAEAFF
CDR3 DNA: TGCGCCAGCAGCTTGGGGGGCAGGGTGGCTGAAGCTTTCTTT

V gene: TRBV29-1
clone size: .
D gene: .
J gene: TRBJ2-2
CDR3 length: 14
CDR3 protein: CSVKRQTNTGELFF
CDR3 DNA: TGCAGCGTTAAAAGACAGACTAACACCGGGGAGCTGTTTTTT